This T cell receptor (beta chain) was captured by sequencing in a study of blood T cell repertoires in COVID-19. In the study overall: Samples of COVID-19 (acute and convalescent) were obtained from the United States, Italy and Spain. The analysed material was cDNA or gDNA that came from T cells, B-cell-depleted T cells, or PBMCs.

Original data processing: From reference gene primer amplification, estimates of nucleated cell counts were derived. Measured with immunoSEQ multiplex PCR; TCRdb has only the in-frame clones, and not every one. The V and J calls and clone size come from that table; D and trimming were worked out from the DNA. The table includes approximately 51,000 clones, 70% to 90% detected once. Source material: peripheral blood. The clonotype originates from a man aged 35 to 55 with active COVID-19.

This CDR3 reads CASSETPGGTSGSRQFF. CDR3 bases: TGTGCCAGTAGCGAGACCCCAGGGGGGACTAGCGGGAGTAGGCAGTTCTTC. The rearrangement uses TRBV19 and TRBJ2-1; 14 bases are shared with TRBD2. Losses at the gene ends were 6 bases for V and 12 bases for J; bases not matched to a gene: 16. From germline, CDR1 is LNHDA and CDR2 SQIVND (reference sequence). CDR3 length: 17 residues.